Below are 23 T cell receptor beta chains sequenced from a single sample in a study of cytomegalovirus exposure and HLA in healthy donors. With 60 Vbeta and 13 Jbeta primers, the PCR was carried out. Some clones are missing from TCRdb's copy, which holds only in-frame ones; the method was immunoSEQ multiplex PCR. This table holds over 120,000 clones. Sequenced input: PBMCs. The receptors were sampled from a male donor in good health and CMV-seronegative.

The V gene is TRBV15, the J gene TRBJ1-2, with D perhaps TRBD1 (6 bases). This CDR3 is 14 amino acids long. CDR1 and CDR2 (germline): LNHNV, YYDKDF (reference sequence). Trimming shortened V by 0 bases and J by 8 bases, and 13 bases separated the two germline ends. CDR3 nucleotides: TGTGCCACCAGCAGAGACCAGGACAGTCGGGGCTACACCTTC. Translated, it gives CATSRDQDSRGYTF.

The gene calls are TRBV30 and TRBJ2-1; D is perhaps TRBD1 (5 bases). The length of the CDR3 is 14 residues. The V end was cut by 0 bases, the J end by 8 bases, with 14 bases between. Per the germline V gene, CDR1 is GTSNPN and CDR2 is SVGIG (reference sequence). Here the CDR3 DNA reads TGTGCCTGGAGTGTAGGGGCAGGGTGGGATGAGCAGTTCTTC. Encoded protein: CAWSVGAGWDEQFF.

The V gene is TRBV28, the J gene TRBJ1-5; perhaps TRBD1 as D (6 bases). The CDR3 is 16 amino acids. Trimming removed 3 bases at V and 4 bases at J, with 16 bases between. Germline values: CDR1 MDHEN, CDR2 SYDVKM. The CDR3 here is CASSFVDQGQNQPQHF. For the CDR3, the DNA is TGTGCCAGCAGTTTCGTAGATCAGGGGCAAAATCAGCCCCAGCATTTT.

In DNA form, the CDR3 reads TGTGCCAGCAGCAAAGCCCCTCCCGGGGATGGTCCCTACGAGCAGTACTTC. This sequence encodes CASSKAPPGDGPYEQYF. This chain uses TRBV11-2 with TRBJ2-7; a weak D match, TRBD2 (5 bases). CDR1 SGHAT and CDR2 FQNNGV come from the germline V gene. The CDR3 sequence is 17 residues long. Trimming cost V 5 bases and J 2 bases, with 22 bases left between them.

This rearrangement joins TRBV28 to TRBJ1-4, with 9 bases identical to TRBD1. J gave up 8 bases and V 3 bases, and 1 base lay outside the gene matches. In germline, CDR1 is MDHEN, CDR2 SYDVKM. The CDR3 spans 13 residues. CDR3 amino acids: CASSLTGGEKLFF. The CDR3 DNA follows: TGTGCCAGCAGTTTGACAGGGGGGGAAAAACTGTTTTTT.

Remarks on this clone: This same CDR3 is encoded by further DNA sequences in the sample. The V and J genes are TRBV27 and TRBJ2-7, with D possibly matching TRBD2 (6 bases). The CDR3 totals 14 residues. Germline CDR1 reads MNHEY; CDR2 reads SMNVEV (reference sequence). The V end was cut by 3 bases, the J end by 0 bases, with 9 bases between. The CDR3 DNA follows: TGTGCCAGCAGTTTTGGAGGGAGCTCCTACGAGCAGTACTTC. Amino acid sequence: CASSFGGSSYEQYF.

The chain combines TRBV25-1 with TRBJ2-7; maybe TRBD1 (5 bases). CDR1 MGHDK and CDR2 SYGVNS come from the germline V gene. The CDR3 contains 14 residues. V dropped 4 bases and J dropped 2 bases, with 12 bases sitting between them. The CDR3 spells CASSVTGFTYEQYF. The CDR3 bases are TGTGCCAGCAGTGTCACAGGTTTCACCTACGAGCAGTACTTC.

The chain links TRBV30 to TRBJ2-7; D is possibly TRBD1 (5 bases). CDR1 and CDR2 from the germline V gene are GTSNPN and SVGIG (reference sequence). This CDR3 contains 20 residues. V lost 6 bases and J lost 0, with 33 bases in between. The DNA of the CDR3 is TGTGCCTGCCATACCAACGATGCGGCAAAAGGCAGGGCCCTCTCCTACGAGCAGTACTTC. Translating it yields CACHTNDAAKGRALSYEQYF.

The J gene is TRBJ2-7, the V gene TRBV6-5; 12 nucleotides line up with TRBD2. This CDR3 is built from 15 residues. J lost 8 bases, V lost 7 bases, and 12 bases had no gene match. From germline, CDR1 is MNHEY and CDR2 SVGAGI. CDR3 nucleotide sequence: TGTGCCAGCACCCCGGGGGTACTAGCGGGGGGTAAGCAGTACTTC. Protein: CASTPGVLAGGKQYF.

V usage is TRBV19 and J usage is TRBJ2-1, with TRBD1 as a possible D gene (5 bases). Trimming removed 1 base at V and 7 bases at J, with 14 bases between. CDR3 length: 15 residues. The germline V gene encodes CDR1 LNHDA and CDR2 SQIVND (reference sequence). CDR3 loop: CASSIGRGLGNEQFF. CDR3 DNA sequence: TGTGCCAGTAGTATAGGAAGGGGCCTCGGGAATGAGCAGTTCTTC.

The genes are TRBV12-5 and TRBJ1-1, with D possibly TRBD1 on 5 matching bases. CDR1 is LGHNT, CDR2 FRNRAP, per germline. The CDR3 runs 14 residues. Trimming removed 7 bases from V and 5 bases from J, with 17 bases in between. The CDR3: CASATSGGRTEAFF. The DNA of the CDR3 is TGTGCTAGTGCCACAAGCGGGGGACGGACTGAAGCTTTCTTT.

The chain has TRBV14 and TRBJ1-3, with 10 nucleotides matching TRBD1. CDR1 is SGHDN, CDR2 FVKESK, per germline. V lost 4 bases and J lost 4; bases outside the gene matches: 16. The CDR3 totals 19 residues. The CDR3 here is CASSPQVGTGVTLGNTIYF. Written as DNA, the CDR3 is TGTGCCAGCAGCCCTCAAGTTGGGACAGGGGTCACGTTGGGAAACACCATATATTTT.

The V gene is TRBV27, the J gene TRBJ2-3; 12 bases are a match to TRBD2. The germline gives CDR1 MNHEY, CDR2 SMNVEV (reference sequence). This CDR3 is built from 18 residues. The V and J ends lost 2 bases and 0 bases, in that order; junction bases with no gene match: 6. The CDR3 region has the DNA TGTGCCAGCAGTTTAGCACTAGCGGGAGGAAAAAGCACAGATACGCAGTATTTT. Residues: CASSLALAGGKSTDTQYF.

This chain uses TRBV19 with TRBJ2-7; 8 bases are shared with TRBD1. Germline V gene lookup returns CDR1 LNHDA and CDR2 SQIVND (reference sequence). V lost 5 bases and J lost 6; bases outside the gene matches: 15. The CDR3 has 16 residues. CDR3 nucleotide sequence: TGTGCCAGTAGTTCCTCGTCTCGGGACAGGCCCTTCGAGCAGTACTTC. It yields the protein CASSSSSRDRPFEQYF. The full variable domain, completed using reference TRBV19 and TRBJ2-7, is DGGITQSPKYLFRKEGQNVTLSCEQNLNHDAMYWYRQDPGQGLRLIYYSQIVNDFQKGDIAEGYSVSREKKESFPLTVTSAQKNPTAFYLCASSSSSRDRPFEQYFGPGTRLTVT.

The chain links TRBV19 to TRBJ1-1, with TRBD1 matching over 7 bases. Germline V gives CDR1 LNHDA, CDR2 SQIVND (reference sequence). This CDR3 comprises 15 residues. V lost 3 bases to trimming and J lost 0 bases; unmatched junction nucleotides: 4. CDR3 DNA sequence: TGTGCCAGTAGTATCGGACAGGCCATGAACACTGAAGCTTTCTTT. Protein: CASSIGQAMNTEAFF.

The chain has TRBV19 and TRBJ1-5, with D perhaps matching TRBD1 (5 bases). CDR1 and CDR2 (germline): LNHDA, SQIVND (reference sequence). The CDR3 is made up of 15 amino acids. The V end lost 1 base, the J end lost 3 bases, and 10 bases lay between the germline ends. CDR3 residues: CASSIGTLDNQPQHF. For the CDR3, the DNA is TGTGCCAGTAGTATAGGGACATTGGACAATCAGCCCCAGCATTTT.

The chain uses TRBV7-9 and TRBJ2-2; the match to TRBD1 covers 7 bases. CDR1 SEHNR and CDR2 FQNEAQ come from the germline V gene (reference sequence). The CDR3 sequence is 17 residues long. With 5 bases clipped from V and 2 bases from J, the junction kept 11 bases outside the gene matches. The CDR3 here is CASSRGPTGDNTGELFF. The CDR3 region has the DNA TGTGCCAGCAGCCGAGGCCCTACAGGGGACAACACCGGGGAGCTGTTTTTT.

The chain is built from TRBV30 and TRBJ1-2; 11 bases are a match to TRBD1. CDR3 size: 15 residues. V lost 5 bases and J lost 0; bases outside the gene matches: 5. Per germline, CDR1 GTSNPN and CDR2 SVGIG (reference sequence). The CDR3 loop is CAWQPGQGANYGYTF. CDR3 coding DNA: TGTGCCTGGCAGCCGGGACAGGGGGCTAACTATGGCTACACCTTC. The variable domain in full, with the rest retrieved from reference TRBV30 and TRBJ1-2, is SQTIHQWPATLVQPVGSPLSLECTVEGTSNPNLYWYRQAAGRGLQLLFYSVGIGQISSEVPQNLSASRPQDRQFILSSKKLLLSDSGFYLCAWQPGQGANYGYTFGSGTRLTVV.

This chain links TRBV11-2 with TRBJ1-1; D might be TRBD1 (6 bases). The length of the CDR3 is 12 residues. CDR1 SGHAT and CDR2 FQNNGV come from the germline V gene. The ends were cut back, 5 bases at V and 8 bases at J, with 12 bases in the middle. The chain's CDR3 is CASSGYREEAFF. CDR3 sequence (DNA): TGTGCCAGCAGCGGATACAGGGAGGAAGCTTTCTTT.

This sequence joins TRBV11-1 and TRBJ1-2; 7 bases match TRBD1. Per germline, CDR1 SGHAT and CDR2 FQDESV (reference sequence). Trimming took 3 bases from V and 3 from J; bases not matched to a gene: 13. There are 17 residues in the CDR3. The CDR3 sequence: CASSFLRTGRGDYGYTF. CDR3 sequence (DNA): TGTGCCAGCAGCTTCTTAAGGACAGGCAGGGGCGACTATGGCTACACCTTC.

This chain links TRBV5-1 with TRBJ1-1; perhaps TRBD1 as D (6 bases). CDR1 is SGHRS, CDR2 YFSETQ, per germline. Trimming pared 3 bases from V and 4 bases from J, leaving 22 bases between. This CDR3 has 17 amino acids. CDR3 nucleotide sequence: TGCGCCAGCAGCTCCGCGGGGGGCGCGGGGGTCAGCACTGAAGCTTTCTTT. Its translation: CASSSAGGAGVSTEAFF.

This rearrangement joins TRBV30 to TRBJ2-3, with TRBD1 matching 8 bases. V gave up 2 bases and J gave up 4 bases; unmatched junction bases: 8. The CDR3 extends over 15 amino acids. Germline V lookup: CDR1 GTSNPN, CDR2 SVGIG (reference sequence). As DNA, the CDR3 is TGTGCCTGGAGTACAGGGGGTCCTGGGGCAGATACGCAGTATTTT. Amino acid sequence: CAWSTGGPGADTQYF.

The V call is TRBV4-3, the J call TRBJ2-7, with TRBD2 matching over 10 bases. Germline lookup yields CDR1 LGHNA and CDR2 YSLEER. This CDR3 has 15 residues. Germline trimming cut 5 bases from V and 4 bases from J; bases unmatched to any gene: 8. The CDR3: CASSIERGGRYEQYF. DNA for the CDR3: TGCGCCAGCAGCATAGAGCGGGGGGGCCGGTACGAGCAGTACTTC.